What follows are 20 T cell receptor beta chains derived from one specimen sequenced in a study of blood T cells in healthy people across ages. Primers used in a second PCR of about 6 to 11 cycles were a sample-barcoded 5' primer and a J-beta primer mix. One entry per CDR3 protein results from TCRdb running MiXCR on the 5' RACE reads. The sample has some 1.4 million distinct CDR3 sequences, 35% to 45% seen once. The sequenced material came from blood. The receptors were gathered from a woman aged 18-29 years in good health.

The V gene is TRBV28, the J gene TRBJ2-5; D unresolved. Germline values: CDR1 MDHEN, CDR2 SYDVKM. V shed 1 base and J shed 2 bases, with 14 bases lying between them. The CDR3 length is 16 residues. For the CDR3, the DNA is TGTGCCAGCAGTTTATCGAGTGGGCCAGCACAAGAGACCCAGTACTTC. It specifies CASSLSSGPAQETQYF.

As DNA, the CDR3 is TGTGCCAGCATCGGAGGGACCGGGGAGCTGTTTTTT. Its protein product is CASIGGTGELFF. The V and J genes are TRBV28 and TRBJ2-2; D might be TRBD2 (6 bases). Germline CDR1 and CDR2: MDHEN and SYDVKM. V was shortened by 7 bases and J by 5 bases, with 8 bases between the two germline ends. CDR3 size: 12 residues.

The rearrangement joins TRBV2 to TRBJ2-3, with no clear D. V was clipped by 10 bases and J by 1 base, with 15 bases between them. This CDR3 spans 14 amino acids. Germline values: CDR1 SNHLY, CDR2 FYNNEI. CDR3 residues: CATKKGDGTDTQYF. The CDR3 DNA reads as TGTGCCACCAAGAAGGGTGATGGCACAGATACGCAGTATTTT.

In this sample, this clonotype turned up a few times. The genes are TRBV4-1 and TRBJ2-1; no reliable D call. In germline, CDR1 is MGHRA, CDR2 YSYEKL. The CDR3 has 13 amino acids. Trimming removed 2 bases from V and 6 bases from J, with 8 bases in between. CDR3: CASSQSYRNEQFF. The CDR3 nucleotides are TGCGCCAGCAGCCAAAGTTACCGCAATGAGCAGTTCTTC.

The CDR3 here is CASSQAVQGPYGYTF. DNA of the CDR3: TGTGCCAGCAGCCAAGCGGTACAGGGACCCTATGGCTACACCTTC. This chain joins TRBV14 and TRBJ1-2, with a weak D call TRBD1 (6 bases). From germline, CDR1 is SGHDN and CDR2 FVKESK. V lost 1 base to trimming and J lost 4 bases, with 13 bases between them. The CDR3 length is 15 residues.

This clonotype was observed a handful of times. The CDR3 spells CASSLPQGYEQFF. The CDR3 bases are TGTGCCAGCAGCTTACCACAGGGGTATGAGCAGTTCTTC. The rearrangement links TRBV7-9 to TRBJ2-1; 7 bases align to TRBD1. Germline CDR1 reads SEHNR; CDR2 reads FQNEAQ (reference sequence). V shed 2 bases, J shed 8 bases, and the junction held 3 bases outside the gene matches. The CDR3 consists of 13 residues.

This clonotype has more than one count but fewer than ten. This sequence joins TRBV4-1 and TRBJ2-7; possibly TRBD1 or TRBD2 for D (5 bases each). Trimming stripped 1 base from V and 1 base from J, with 14 bases between. The CDR3 length is 16 residues. The germline V gene encodes CDR1 MGHRA and CDR2 YSYEKL. In DNA, the CDR3 is TGCGCCAGCAGCCAAGTTGGGGGAATTGGGTCCTACGAGCAGTACTTC. This sequence encodes CASSQVGGIGSYEQYF.

This clonotype occurred once. The V gene is TRBV6-6, the J gene TRBJ2-1, with 7 bases that match TRBD2. Gene TRBJ2-7 matches the end of the DNA better, so the J call may be wrong. This CDR3 is built from 14 residues. Germline V CDR1 and CDR2: MNHNY, SVGAGI (reference sequence). CDR3 sequence (DNA): TGTGCCAGCAGAAAGGGAGGGCTGGGCAATGAGCAGTACTTC. Its protein product is CASRKGGLGNEQYF.

V gene TRBV11-2 combines with J gene TRBJ2-3; D is possibly TRBD1 (5 bases). Looked up from germline, CDR1 is SGHAT and CDR2 is FQNNGV. The CDR3 spans 18 residues. Trimming removed 0 bases from V and 1 base from J, with 17 bases in between. CDR3 region: CASSLDLRRGRGTDTQYF. The CDR3 nucleotides read TGTGCCAGCAGCTTAGATCTCCGAAGGGGCAGGGGCACAGATACGCAGTATTTT.

The chain has TRBV7-2 and TRBJ2-1; D remains unclear. The J call may be wrong; the DNA end is better matched by TRBJ2-7. The germline gives CDR1 SGHTA, CDR2 FQGNSA. The CDR3 runs 15 residues. The CDR3 here is CASSLESSPYNEQYF. The CDR3 DNA follows: TGTGCCAGCAGCTTAGAGAGTAGCCCCTACAATGAGCAGTACTTC.

J is TRBJ1-2 and V is TRBV5-1; possible D gene TRBD1, 5 bases. Germline lookup yields CDR1 SGHRS and CDR2 YFSETQ. The CDR3 totals 15 residues. V was cut by 2 bases and J by 5 bases, with 16 bases left in between. In DNA form, the CDR3 reads TGCGCCAGCAGCTTTCAAGAGGGGCCGGTTTATGGCTACACCTTC. Encoded protein: CASSFQEGPVYGYTF.

This clonotype was found many times. The chain is built from TRBV7-2 and TRBJ2-3; 7 nucleotides agree with TRBD2. J gave up 6 bases and V 3 bases, and 12 bases lay outside the gene matches. The CDR3 loop spans 16 amino acids. Germline CDR1 is SGHTA and CDR2 is FQGNSA. The CDR3 DNA follows: TGTGCCAGCAGCTTGTTCTCTAGCGGTTCGTCTGATACGCAGTATTTT. It encodes CASSLFSSGSSDTQYF.

This chain uses TRBV6-5 with TRBJ2-7, with TRBD1 matching over 10 bases. Germline V gene sequence: CDR1 MNHEY, CDR2 SVGAGI. Losses at the gene ends were 7 bases for V and 3 bases for J; bases not matched to a gene: 12. The CDR3 length is 16 residues. CDR3 region: CASMPGTGAVRYEQYF. CDR3 in DNA: TGTGCCAGCATGCCCGGGACAGGGGCCGTCCGCTACGAGCAGTACTTC.

The chain is built from TRBV6-2 or TRBV6-3 and TRBJ1-6; D call uncertain. Germline CDR1 and CDR2: MNHEY and SVGEGT. CDR3 length equals 18 residues. V was trimmed by 5 bases and J by 4 bases, leaving 21 bases between them. The CDR3 region has the DNA TGTGCCAGCAGTCTCAACCCCACAGCCCGCGGGTATAATTCACCCCTCCACTTT. Protein sequence: CASSLNPTARGYNSPLHF.

In this sample, this clonotype turned up many times. This chain connects TRBV5-1 to TRBJ2-1, with TRBD2 identical over 10 bases. The CDR3 covers 15 residues. Germline assignment: CDR1 SGHRS and CDR2 YFSETQ. Trimming took 1 base from V and 4 from J; bases not matched to a gene: 2. The CDR3 here is CASSLSAGGYNEQFF. DNA of the CDR3: TGCGCCAGCAGCTTGTCAGCGGGGGGGTACAATGAGCAGTTCTTC.

The gene calls are TRBV29-1 and TRBJ2-5, with D tentatively TRBD1 (6 bases). The V end lost 6 bases, the J end lost 11 bases, and 19 bases lay between the germline ends. The CDR3 spans 12 residues. The V gene's germline CDR1 is SQVTM and CDR2 ANQGSEA. As DNA, the CDR3 is TGCAGCGTCCCGACAGGACCTGGTGAGCAGTACTTC. It translates to CSVPTGPGEQYF.

The chain carries TRBV27 and TRBJ1-1; TRBD1 matches at 7 bases. V shed 4 bases and J 1 base; nucleotides not matched to a gene: 3. CDR3 size: 14 residues. From germline, CDR1 is MNHEY and CDR2 SMNVEV (reference sequence). The CDR3 spells CASSWTGTNTEAFF. CDR3 nucleotides: TGTGCCAGCAGTTGGACAGGCACGAACACTGAAGCTTTCTTT.

The rearrangement uses TRBV7-2 and TRBJ1-2; D is possibly TRBD1 (6 bases). This CDR3 has 16 amino acids. Germline assignment: CDR1 SGHTA and CDR2 FQGNSA. V was cut by 0 bases and J by 4 bases, with 15 bases left in between. CDR3 sequence: CASSLAEGGSVYGYTF. CDR3 DNA: TGTGCCAGCAGCTTAGCCGAAGGGGGATCGGTCTATGGCTACACCTTC.

The J gene is TRBJ2-7, the V gene TRBV12-3 or TRBV12-4; 8 bases are a match to TRBD1. V trimming: 8 bases; J trimming: 5 bases; junction bases outside the gene matches: 5. The CDR3 consists of 12 residues. Here the CDR3 reads CASRDRYHEQYF. The DNA of the CDR3 is TGTGCCAGCCGGGACAGGTATCACGAGCAGTACTTC.

V and J are TRBV12-3 or TRBV12-4 and TRBJ2-2; 10 bases fit TRBD2. The CDR3 loop spans 24 amino acids. Trimming took 5 bases from V and 0 from J; bases not matched to a gene: 27. This chain's CDR3 is CASSLRPGLAPSTFGSTNTGELFF. In nucleotides, the CDR3 is TGTGCCAGCAGTCTCCGGCCGGGACTAGCGCCTAGTACTTTCGGGAGTACGAACACCGGGGAGCTGTTTTTT.